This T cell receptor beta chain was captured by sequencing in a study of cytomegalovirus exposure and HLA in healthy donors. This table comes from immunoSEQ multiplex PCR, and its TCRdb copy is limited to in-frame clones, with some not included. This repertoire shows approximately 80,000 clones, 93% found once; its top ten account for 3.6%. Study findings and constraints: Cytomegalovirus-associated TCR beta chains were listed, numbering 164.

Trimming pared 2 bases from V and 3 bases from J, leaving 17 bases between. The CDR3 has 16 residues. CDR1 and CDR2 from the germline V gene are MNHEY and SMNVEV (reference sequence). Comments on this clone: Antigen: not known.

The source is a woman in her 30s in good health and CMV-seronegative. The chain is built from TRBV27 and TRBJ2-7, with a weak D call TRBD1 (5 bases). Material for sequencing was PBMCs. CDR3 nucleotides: TGTGCCAGCAGTTTACAGACAGCCACCCCATTCTACGAGCAGTACTTC. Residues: CASSLQTATPFYEQYF.